The clone carrying this T cell receptor beta chain was seen a handful of times. Its specificity is unknown. Germline V lookup: CDR1 SGHAT, CDR2 FQNNGV. The CDR3 runs to 15 residues. V lost 5 bases and J 2 bases, leaving 14 bases between the germline ends. In TCRdb, the reads were re-called with MiXCR into one record per CDR3 protein. The sample lists roughly 730,000 distinct CDR3 sequences; 30% to 40% were seen once. The source of the sample is a study of T cell repertoires in cytomegalovirus infection. Study-level results: Adding up the frequency of public TCR beta families identified people who carried CMV plus the relevant HLA. Ex vivo, HLA-C-restricted CMV-specific TCR beta clonotypes prevailed over the rest of the response.

The clonotype comes from a human donor in good health (CMV status not recorded). Some clones in this sample may be carry-over from other donors' samples. Source: cultured PBMCs, taken from culture after CMV antigen stimulation. The chain couples TRBV11-2 to TRBJ2-3; the D gene could be TRBD1 or TRBD2 (7 bases each). DNA for the CDR3: TGTGCCAGCAGCAAGCGGGACAGAACCACAGATACGCAGTATTTT. Protein: CASSKRDRTTDTQYF.